One T cell receptor (beta chain) is described in this entry. Sequencing of TCR beta was performed on blood CD8+ and CD4+ T cells. Negative isolation was used for CD8+ and CD4+ T cells, and FACS enrichment was applied to TEMRA cells. The source of the sample is a study of CD8 T cells in Susac syndrome. The CDR3 sequence is 12 residues long. V was cut by 5 bases and J by 9 bases, with 11 bases left in between. Random-hexamer reverse transcription was applied to roughly 0.45 to 1 ug RNA. By means of immunoSEQ multiplex PCR, TCR beta CDR3 spanning 54 Vbeta and 13 Jbeta underwent amplification. One entry per CDR3 protein, called by TCRdb with MiXCR from the immunoSEQ multiplex PCR reads. The sample holds some 400,000 distinct CDR3 sequences, more than 80% seen once.

Sequencing was carried out using CD8+ T cells from PBMCs. This rearrangement joins TRBV12-3 or TRBV12-4 to TRBJ2-1; D gene ambiguous. The sequence derives from a human donor with multiple sclerosis. CDR3 protein: CASSLKTPEQFF. The CDR3 region has the DNA TGTGCCAGCAGTCTCAAGACTCCTGAGCAGTTCTTC.